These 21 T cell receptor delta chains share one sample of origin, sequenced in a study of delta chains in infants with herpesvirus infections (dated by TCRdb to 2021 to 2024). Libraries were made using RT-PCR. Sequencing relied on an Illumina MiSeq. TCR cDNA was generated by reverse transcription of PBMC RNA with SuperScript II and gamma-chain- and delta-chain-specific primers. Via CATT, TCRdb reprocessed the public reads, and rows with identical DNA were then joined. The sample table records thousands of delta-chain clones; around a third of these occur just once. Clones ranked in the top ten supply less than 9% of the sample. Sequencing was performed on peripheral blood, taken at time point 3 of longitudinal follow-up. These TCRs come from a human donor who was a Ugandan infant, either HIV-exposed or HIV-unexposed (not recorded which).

CDR3 nucleotides: TGTGCTCTTGGGGAACTGTCGGCGCTTCCGCCCACCAACTTTACTGGGGGAAACCCCACCGATAAACTCATCTTT. It specifies CALGELSALPPTNFTGGNPTDKLIF. The rearrangement links TRDV1 to TRDJ1; 9 bases agree with TRDD3. V trimming: 0 bases; J trimming: 1 base; junction bases outside the gene matches: 30. CDR1 is TSWWSYY and CDR2 is QGS in the germline V gene. The CDR3 sequence is 25 residues long.

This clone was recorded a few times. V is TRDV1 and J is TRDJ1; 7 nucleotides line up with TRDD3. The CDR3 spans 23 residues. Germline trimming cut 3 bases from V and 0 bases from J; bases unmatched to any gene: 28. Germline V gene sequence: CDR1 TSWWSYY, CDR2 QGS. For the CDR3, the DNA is TGTGCTCTTGGGGAGCCCACCTCCGAGTACTGGGGTGGGGGACCTACTAACACCGATAAACTCATCTTT. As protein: CALGEPTSEYWGGGPTNTDKLIF.

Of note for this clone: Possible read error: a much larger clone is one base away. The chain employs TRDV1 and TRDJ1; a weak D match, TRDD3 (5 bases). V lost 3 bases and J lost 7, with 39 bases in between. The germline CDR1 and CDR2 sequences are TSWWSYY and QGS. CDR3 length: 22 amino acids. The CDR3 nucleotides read TGTGCTCTTGGGGACCAGTTTTGGGATTCGTTCGGGGTTACCGGTACGGGCGTTAAACTCATCTTT. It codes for CALGDQFWDSFGVTGTGVKLIF.

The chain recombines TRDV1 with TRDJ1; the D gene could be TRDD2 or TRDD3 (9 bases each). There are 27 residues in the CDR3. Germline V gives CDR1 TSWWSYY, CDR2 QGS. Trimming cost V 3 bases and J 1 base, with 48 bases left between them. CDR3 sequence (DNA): TGTGCTCTTGGGGACCCCTCCCCGCCCTTCCTACATCAAGCAGGGGGATACTTCTGGAGGTCCACCGATAAACTCATCTTT. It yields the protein CALGDPSPPFLHQAGGYFWRSTDKLIF.

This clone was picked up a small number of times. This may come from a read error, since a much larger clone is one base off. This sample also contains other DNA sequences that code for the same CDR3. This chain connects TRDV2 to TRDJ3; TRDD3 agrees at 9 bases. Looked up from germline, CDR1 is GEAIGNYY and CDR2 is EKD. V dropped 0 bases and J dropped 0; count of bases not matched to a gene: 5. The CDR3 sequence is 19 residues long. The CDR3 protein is CACDTVLGESSWDTRQMFF. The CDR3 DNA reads TGTGCCTGTGACACCGTACTGGGGGAAAGCTCCTGGGACACCCGACAGATGTTTTTC.

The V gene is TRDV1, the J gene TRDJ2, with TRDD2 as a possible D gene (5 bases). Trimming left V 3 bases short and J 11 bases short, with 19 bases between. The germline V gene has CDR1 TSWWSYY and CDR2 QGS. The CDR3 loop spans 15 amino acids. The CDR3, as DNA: TGTGCTCTTGGGGAGTCCCTCGACGCCCTACGTCAACTCTTCTTT. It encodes CALGESLDALRQLFF.

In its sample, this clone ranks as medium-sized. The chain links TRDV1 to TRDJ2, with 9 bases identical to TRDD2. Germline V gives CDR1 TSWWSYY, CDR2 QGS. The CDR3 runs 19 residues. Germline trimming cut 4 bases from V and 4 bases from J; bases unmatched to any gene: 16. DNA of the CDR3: TGTGCTCTTGGGGCCCGGCCTTCCTACGCTGGGGGGTCGACAGCACAACTCTTCTTT. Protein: CALGARPSYAGGSTAQLFF.

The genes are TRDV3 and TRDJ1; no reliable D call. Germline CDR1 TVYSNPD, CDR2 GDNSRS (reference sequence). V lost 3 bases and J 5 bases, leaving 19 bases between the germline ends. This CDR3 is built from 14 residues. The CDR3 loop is CAFLGLPCGDKLIF. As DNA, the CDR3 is TGTGCCTTCCTCGGGCTGCCTTGCGGGGATAAACTCATCTTT. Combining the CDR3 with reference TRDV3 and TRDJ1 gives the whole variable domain CDKVTQSSPDQTVASGSEVVLLCTYDTVYSNPDLFWYRIRPDYSFQFVFYGDNSRSEGADFTQGRFSVKHILTQKAFHLVISPVRTEDSATYYCAFLGLPCGDKLIFGKGTRVTVEP.

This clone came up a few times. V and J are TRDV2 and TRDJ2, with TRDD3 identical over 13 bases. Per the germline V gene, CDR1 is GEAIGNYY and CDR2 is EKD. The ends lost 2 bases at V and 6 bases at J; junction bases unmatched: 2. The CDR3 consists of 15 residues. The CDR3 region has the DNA TGTGCCTGTGACATACTGGGGGATACGCCAGCACAACTCTTCTTT. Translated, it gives CACDILGDTPAQLFF.

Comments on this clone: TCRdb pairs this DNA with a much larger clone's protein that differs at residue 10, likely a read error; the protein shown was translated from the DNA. This CDR3 reads CAFSWGILTTQLFF. The CDR3 coding sequence is TGTGCCTTTAGCTGGGGGATTTTGACAACACAACTCTTCTTT. The V gene is TRDV3, the J gene TRDJ2, with 9 bases lining up with TRDD3. CDR1 and CDR2 from the germline V gene are TVYSNPD and GDNSRS (reference sequence). The CDR3 has 14 residues.

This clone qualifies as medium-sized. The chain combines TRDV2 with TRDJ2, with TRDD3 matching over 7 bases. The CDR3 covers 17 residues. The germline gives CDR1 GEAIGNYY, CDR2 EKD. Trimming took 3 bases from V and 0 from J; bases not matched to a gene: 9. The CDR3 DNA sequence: TGTGCCTGTGACGTACTGGGGATGGAGGCTTTGACAGCACAACTCTTCTTT. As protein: CACDVLGMEALTAQLFF.

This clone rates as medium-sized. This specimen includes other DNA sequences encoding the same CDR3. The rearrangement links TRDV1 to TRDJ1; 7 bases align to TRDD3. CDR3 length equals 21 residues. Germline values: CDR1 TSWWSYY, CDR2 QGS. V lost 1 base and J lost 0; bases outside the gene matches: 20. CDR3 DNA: TGTGCTCTTGGGGAACCCGATGGGACGGTACTGGGGATCGAGTACACCGATAAACTCATCTTT. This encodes CALGEPDGTVLGIEYTDKLIF.

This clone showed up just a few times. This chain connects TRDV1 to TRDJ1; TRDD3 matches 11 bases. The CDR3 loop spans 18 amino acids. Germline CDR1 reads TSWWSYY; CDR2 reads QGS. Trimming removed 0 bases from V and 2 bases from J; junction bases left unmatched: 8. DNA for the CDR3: TGTGCTCTTGGGGAACTAGTGGCGCTGGGGGATACTACCGATAAACTCATCTTT. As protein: CALGELVALGDTTDKLIF.

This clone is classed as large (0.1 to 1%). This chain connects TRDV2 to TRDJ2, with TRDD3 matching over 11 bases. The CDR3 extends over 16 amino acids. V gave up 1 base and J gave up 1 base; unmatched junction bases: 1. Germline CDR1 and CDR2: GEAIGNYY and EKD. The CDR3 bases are TGTGCCTGTGACACACTGGGGGATAATTTGACAGCACAACTCTTCTTT. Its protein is CACDTLGDNLTAQLFF.

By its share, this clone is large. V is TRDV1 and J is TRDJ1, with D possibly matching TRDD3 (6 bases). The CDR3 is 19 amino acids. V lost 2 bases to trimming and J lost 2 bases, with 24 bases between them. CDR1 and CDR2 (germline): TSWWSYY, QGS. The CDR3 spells CALGESEAYGDSGTDKLIF. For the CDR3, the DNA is TGTGCTCTTGGGGAATCGGAAGCGTATGGGGATTCGGGGACCGATAAACTCATCTTT.

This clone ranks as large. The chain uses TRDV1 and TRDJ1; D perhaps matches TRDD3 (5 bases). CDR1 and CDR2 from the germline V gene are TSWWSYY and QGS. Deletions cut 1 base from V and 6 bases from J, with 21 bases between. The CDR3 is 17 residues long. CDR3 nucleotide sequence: TGTGCTCTTGGGGAACCCTTTAGGGGAGATCTCACGAATAAACTCATCTTT. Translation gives CALGEPFRGDLTNKLIF.

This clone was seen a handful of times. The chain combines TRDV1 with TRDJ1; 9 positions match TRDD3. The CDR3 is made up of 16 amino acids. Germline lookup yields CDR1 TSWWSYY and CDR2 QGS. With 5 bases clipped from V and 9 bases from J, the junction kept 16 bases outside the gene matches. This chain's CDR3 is CALGKFGVLGEGELIF. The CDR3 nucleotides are TGTGCTCTTGGGAAATTCGGGGTACTGGGGGAAGGGGAACTCATCTTT.

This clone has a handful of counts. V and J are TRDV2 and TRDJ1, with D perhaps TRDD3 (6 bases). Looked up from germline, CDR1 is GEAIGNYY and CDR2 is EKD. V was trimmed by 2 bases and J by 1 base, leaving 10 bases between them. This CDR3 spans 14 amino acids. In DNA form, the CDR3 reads TGTGCCTGTGACAGATGGGGGGCCACCGATAAACTCATCTTT. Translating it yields CACDRWGATDKLIF.

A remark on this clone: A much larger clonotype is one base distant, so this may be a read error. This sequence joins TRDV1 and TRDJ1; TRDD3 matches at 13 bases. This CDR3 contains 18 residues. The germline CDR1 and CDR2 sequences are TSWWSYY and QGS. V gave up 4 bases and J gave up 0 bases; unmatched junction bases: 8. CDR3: CALGVLGDTLPYTDKLIF. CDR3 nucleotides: TGTGCTCTTGGGGTACTGGGGGATACGCTCCCGTACACCGATAAACTCATCTTT.

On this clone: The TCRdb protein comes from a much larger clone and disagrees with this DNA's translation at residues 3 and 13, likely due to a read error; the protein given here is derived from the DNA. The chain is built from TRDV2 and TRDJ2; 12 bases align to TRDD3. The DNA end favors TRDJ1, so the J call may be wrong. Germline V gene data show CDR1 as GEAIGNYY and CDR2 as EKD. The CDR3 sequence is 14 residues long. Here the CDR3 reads CAWDILGDTAQLIF. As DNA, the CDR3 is TGTGCCTGGGACATACTGGGGGATACAGCACAACTCATCTTT.

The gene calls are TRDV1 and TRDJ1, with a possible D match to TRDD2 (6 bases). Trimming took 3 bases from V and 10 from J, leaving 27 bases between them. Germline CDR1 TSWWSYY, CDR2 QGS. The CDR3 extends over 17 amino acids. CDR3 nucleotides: TGTGCTCTTGGGGACGGCCTTCCACCCACCGTACGGGCTAGACTCATCTTT. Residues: CALGDGLPPTVRARLIF.